This record covers a single TCR beta chain. Its specificity is not known. These data come from a study of blood T cells in healthy people across ages. Notes on the study in general: Both naive CD4+ cell counts and diversity were greater in long-lived donors than in aged donors.

Using a J-beta primer mix together with a sample-barcoded 5' primer, a second PCR was run for roughly 7 to 11 cycles. TCRdb reanalysed the 5' RACE reads using MiXCR and keeps one entry per CDR3 protein. This table holds about 2 million distinct CDR3 sequences, around 50% found once. V dropped 1 base and J dropped 1 base, with 14 bases sitting between them. The CDR3 consists of 16 residues. CDR1 is DFQATT, CDR2 SNEGSKA, per germline (reference sequence). The material sequenced was blood. The chain recombines TRBV20-1 with TRBJ2-4, with D possibly being TRBD1 or TRBD2 (5 bases each). This TCR came from a woman aged 40 to 50 in good health. The CDR3 DNA reads as TGCAGTGCTAGAGTTGTTGGCGAGGGGGCCAAAAACATTCAGTACTTC. Translating it yields CSARVVGEGAKNIQYF.